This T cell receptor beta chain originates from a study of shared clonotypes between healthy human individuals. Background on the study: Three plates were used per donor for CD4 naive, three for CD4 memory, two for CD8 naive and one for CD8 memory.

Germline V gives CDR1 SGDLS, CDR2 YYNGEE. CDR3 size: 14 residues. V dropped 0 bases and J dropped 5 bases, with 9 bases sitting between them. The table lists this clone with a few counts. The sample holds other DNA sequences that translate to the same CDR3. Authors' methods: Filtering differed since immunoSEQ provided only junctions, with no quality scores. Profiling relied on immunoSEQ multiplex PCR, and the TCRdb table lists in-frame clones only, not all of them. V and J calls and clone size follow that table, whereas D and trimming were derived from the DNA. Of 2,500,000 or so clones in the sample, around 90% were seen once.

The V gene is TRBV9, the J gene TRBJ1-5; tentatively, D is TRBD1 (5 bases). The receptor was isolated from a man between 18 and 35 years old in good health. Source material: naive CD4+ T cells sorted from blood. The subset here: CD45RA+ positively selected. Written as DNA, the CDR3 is TGTGCCAGCAGCGTAGGCCCCAGGGATCAGCCCCAGCATTTT. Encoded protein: CASSVGPRDQPQHF. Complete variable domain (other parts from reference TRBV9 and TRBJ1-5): DSGVTQTPKHLITATGQRVTLRCSPRSGDLSVYWYQQSLDQGLQFLIQYYNGEERAKGNILERFSAQQFPDLHSELNLSSLELGDSALYFCASSVGPRDQPQHFGDGTRLSIL.